The entry below gives a single T cell receptor (beta chain) sequence along with its context. This specimen belongs to a study of T cell changes during pregnancy in multiple sclerosis. The repertoire was sequenced with immunoSEQ multiplex PCR; TCRdb's copy has only in-frame clones and lacks some. The data show about 70,000 clones, with about nine tenths seen just once and under 0.3% held by the top ten. Germline trimming cut 2 bases from V and 5 bases from J; bases unmatched to any gene: 5. CDR1 LNHDA and CDR2 SQIVND come from the germline V gene (reference sequence). The CDR3 totals 14 residues. The chain links TRBV19 to TRBJ2-7, with 8 bases matching TRBD1. This sample comprised CD4+ T cells from peripheral blood mononuclear cells, obtained after pregnancy. This clonotype was obtained from a female donor with multiple sclerosis, enrolled in a pregnancy study. As DNA, the CDR3 is TGTGCCAGTAGTATACAGGGGGCGGTAAACGAGCAGTACTTC. Protein product: CASSIQGAVNEQYF.